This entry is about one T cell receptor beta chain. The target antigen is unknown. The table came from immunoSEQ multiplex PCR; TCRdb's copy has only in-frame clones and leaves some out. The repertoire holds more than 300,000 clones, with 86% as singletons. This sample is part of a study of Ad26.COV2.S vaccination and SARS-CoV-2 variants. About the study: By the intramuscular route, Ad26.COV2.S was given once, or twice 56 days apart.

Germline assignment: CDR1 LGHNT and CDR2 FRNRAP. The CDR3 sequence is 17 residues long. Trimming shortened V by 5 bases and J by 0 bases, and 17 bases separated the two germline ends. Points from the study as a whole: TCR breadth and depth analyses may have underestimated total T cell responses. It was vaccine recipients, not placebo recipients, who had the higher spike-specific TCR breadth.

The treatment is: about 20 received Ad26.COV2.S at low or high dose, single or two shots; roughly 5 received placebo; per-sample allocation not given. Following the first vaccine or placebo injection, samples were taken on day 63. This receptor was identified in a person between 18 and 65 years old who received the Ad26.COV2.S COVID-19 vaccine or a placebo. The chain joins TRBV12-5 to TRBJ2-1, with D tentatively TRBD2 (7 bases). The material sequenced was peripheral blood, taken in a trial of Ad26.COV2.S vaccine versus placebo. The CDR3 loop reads CASGPPGGPGSYNEQFF. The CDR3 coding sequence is TGTGCTAGTGGTCCCCCGGGGGGCCCCGGCTCCTACAATGAGCAGTTCTTC. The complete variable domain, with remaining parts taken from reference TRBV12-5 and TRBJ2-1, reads DARVTQTPRHKVTEMGQEVTMRCQPILGHNTVFWYRQTMMQGLELLAYFRNRAPLDDSGMPKDRFSAEMPDATLATLKIQPSEPRDSAVYFCASGPPGGPGSYNEQFFGPGTRLTVL.